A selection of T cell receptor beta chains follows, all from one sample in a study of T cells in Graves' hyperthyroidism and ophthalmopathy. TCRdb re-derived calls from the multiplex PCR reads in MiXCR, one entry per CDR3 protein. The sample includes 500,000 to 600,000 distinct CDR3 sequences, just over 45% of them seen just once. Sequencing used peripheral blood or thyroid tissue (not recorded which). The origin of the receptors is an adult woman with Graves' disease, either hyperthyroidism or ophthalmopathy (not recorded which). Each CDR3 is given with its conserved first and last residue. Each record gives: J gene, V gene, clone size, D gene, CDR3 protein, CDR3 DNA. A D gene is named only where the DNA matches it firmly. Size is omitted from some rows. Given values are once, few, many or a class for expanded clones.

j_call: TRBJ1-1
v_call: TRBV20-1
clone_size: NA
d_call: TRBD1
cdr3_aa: CSANRQGALEAFF
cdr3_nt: TGCAGTGCTAACCGACAGGGGGCACTAGAAGCTTTCTTT

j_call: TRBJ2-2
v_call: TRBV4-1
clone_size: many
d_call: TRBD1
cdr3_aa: CASSQQPTGSGELFF
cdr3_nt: TGCGCCAGCAGCCAGCAGCCGACAGGGAGCGGGGAGCTGTTTTTT

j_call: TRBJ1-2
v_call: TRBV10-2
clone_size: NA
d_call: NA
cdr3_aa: CASSVGSPDTNYGYTF
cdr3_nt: TGCGCCAGCAGTGTTGGGTCCCCAGATACTAACTATGGCTACACCTTC

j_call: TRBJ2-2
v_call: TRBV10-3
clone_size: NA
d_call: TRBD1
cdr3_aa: CAIRAQGARTGELFF
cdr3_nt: TGTGCCATCAGGGCACAGGGGGCGAGGACCGGGGAGCTGTTTTTT

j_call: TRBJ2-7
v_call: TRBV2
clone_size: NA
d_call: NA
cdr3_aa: CASTSDLRGTGEQYF
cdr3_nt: TGTGCCAGCACTAGCGACCTAAGGGGGACGGGCGAGCAGTACTTC

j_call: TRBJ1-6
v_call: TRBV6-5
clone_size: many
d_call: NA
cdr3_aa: CASSYSQTVGRSPLHF
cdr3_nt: TGTGCCAGCAGTTACTCGCAGACAGTCGGGCGTTCACCCCTCCACTTT

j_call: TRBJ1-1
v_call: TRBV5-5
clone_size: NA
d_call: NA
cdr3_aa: CASSLDILAFF
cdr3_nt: TGTGCCAGCAGCTTGGACATTTTGGCTTTCTTT

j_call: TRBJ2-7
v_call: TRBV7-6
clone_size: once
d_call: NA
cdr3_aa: CASSLLLDVPSEQYF
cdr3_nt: TGTGCCAGCAGCTTATTACTAGATGTTCCCAGCGAGCAGTACTTC

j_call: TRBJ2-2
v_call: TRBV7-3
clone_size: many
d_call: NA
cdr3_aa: CASSSDPGGTGELFF
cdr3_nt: TGTGCCAGCAGCTCAGACCCTGGGGGGACCGGGGAGCTGTTTTTT

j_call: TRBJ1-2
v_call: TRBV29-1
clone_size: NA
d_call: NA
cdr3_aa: CSVFRSGNYGYTF
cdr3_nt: TGCAGCGTTTTTAGGTCCGGGAACTATGGCTACACCTTC

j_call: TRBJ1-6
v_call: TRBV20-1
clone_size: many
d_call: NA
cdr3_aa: CSARGKGGSPLHF
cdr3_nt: TGCAGTGCTAGAGGCAAAGGGGGTTCACCCCTCCACTTT

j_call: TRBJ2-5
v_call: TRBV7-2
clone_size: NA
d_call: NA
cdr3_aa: CASRAPIGSSGPQETQYF
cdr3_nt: TGTGCCAGCAGGGCCCCAATTGGGTCCTCGGGCCCCCAAGAGACCCAGTACTTC

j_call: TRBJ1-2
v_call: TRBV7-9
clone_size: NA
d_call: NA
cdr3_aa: CASSVEAMGNYGYTF
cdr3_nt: TGTGCCAGCAGCGTTGAGGCCATGGGTAACTATGGCTACACCTTC

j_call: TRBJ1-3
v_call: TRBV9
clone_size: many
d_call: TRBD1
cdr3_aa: CASSLQSRARGYLEDGNTIYF
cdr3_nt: TGTGCCAGCAGCCTCCAATCGCGGGCCAGGGGGTACCTCGAGGATGGAAACACCATATATTTT

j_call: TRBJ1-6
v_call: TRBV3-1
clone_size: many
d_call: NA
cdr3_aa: CASGQQTYNSPLHF
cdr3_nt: TGTGCCAGCGGACAACAGACATATAATTCACCCCTCCACTTT

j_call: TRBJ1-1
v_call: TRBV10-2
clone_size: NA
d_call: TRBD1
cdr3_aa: CASRYRGPNTEAFF
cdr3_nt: TGCGCCAGCAGGTACAGGGGGCCGAACACTGAAGCTTTCTTT

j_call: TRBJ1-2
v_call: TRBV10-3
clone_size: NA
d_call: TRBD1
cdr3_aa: CAISGTGQGTGYGYTF
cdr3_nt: TGTGCCATCAGTGGGACGGGACAGGGAACGGGCTATGGCTACACCTTC

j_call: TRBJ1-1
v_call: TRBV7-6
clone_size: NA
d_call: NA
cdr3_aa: CASSSLPELKAFF
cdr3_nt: TGTGCCAGCAGCTCCCTACCGGAGCTCAAAGCTTTCTTT

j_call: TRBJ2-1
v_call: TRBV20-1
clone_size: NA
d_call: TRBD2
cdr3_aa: CSTDGRENEQFF
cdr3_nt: TGCAGTACTGACGGGCGGGAGAATGAGCAGTTCTTC

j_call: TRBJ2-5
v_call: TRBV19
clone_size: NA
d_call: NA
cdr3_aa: CASIGDKETQYF
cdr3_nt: TGTGCCAGTATCGGGGACAAGGAGACCCAGTACTTC

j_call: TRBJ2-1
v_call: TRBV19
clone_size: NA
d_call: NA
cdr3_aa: CASSILGGTYNEQFF
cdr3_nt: TGTGCCAGTAGTATACTCGGCGGAACCTACAATGAGCAGTTCTTC

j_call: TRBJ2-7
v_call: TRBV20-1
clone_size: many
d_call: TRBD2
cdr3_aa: CSANPRGRGAYEQYF
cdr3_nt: TGCAGTGCTAACCCTCGGGGGAGGGGAGCCTACGAGCAGTACTTC

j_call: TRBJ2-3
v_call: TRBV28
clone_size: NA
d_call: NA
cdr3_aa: CASSTVTDTQYF
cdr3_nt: TGTGCCAGCAGCACGGTAACAGACACGCAGTATTTT

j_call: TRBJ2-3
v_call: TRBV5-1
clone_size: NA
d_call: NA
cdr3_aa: CASSLEVSLGTDTQYF
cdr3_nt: TGCGCCAGCAGCTTGGAGGTCAGCCTAGGCACAGATACGCAGTATTTT

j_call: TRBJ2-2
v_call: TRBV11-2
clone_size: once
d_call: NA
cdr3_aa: CASCLERRVGELFF
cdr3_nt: TGTGCCAGCTGCTTAGAACGCAGGGTCGGGGAGCTGTTTTTT

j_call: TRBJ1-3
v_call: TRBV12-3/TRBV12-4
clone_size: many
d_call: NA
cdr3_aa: CASSLYGYSGNTIYF
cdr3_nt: TGTGCCAGCAGTTTGTACGGCTACTCTGGAAACACCATATATTTT

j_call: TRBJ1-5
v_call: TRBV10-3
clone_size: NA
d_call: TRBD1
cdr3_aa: CAISTGVSEGRGTQPQHF
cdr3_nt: TGTGCCATTTCGACAGGGGTCAGTGAGGGTAGGGGTACTCAGCCCCAGCATTTT

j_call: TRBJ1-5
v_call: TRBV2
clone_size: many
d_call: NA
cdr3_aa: CASSGSGQTNQPQHF
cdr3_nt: TGTGCCAGCAGTGGGTCGGGACAAACCAATCAGCCCCAGCATTTT

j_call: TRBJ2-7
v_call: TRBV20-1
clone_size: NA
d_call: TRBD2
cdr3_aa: CSARAPGTSGDSYEQYF
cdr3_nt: TGCAGTGCTAGAGCGCCGGGGACTAGCGGGGACTCCTACGAGCAGTACTTC